This T cell receptor beta chain was obtained from a study of blood T cell repertoires in COVID-19. In the authors' workflow: The assay estimated nucleated cells by amplifying reference gene primers. TCRdb's copy holds only in-frame clones and misses some; the assay was immunoSEQ multiplex PCR. V, J and clone size were drawn from that table, and D and trimming were deduced from the DNA. This sample has fewer than 400,000 clones, with 80% to 90% found just once. Individuals aged about 18 to 95 years were recruited from about two dozen US areas. Participants' reported clinical history set cohort assignment. Cohort 3 recovered donors had two negative PCRs, clearance, or symptom resolution. CDR1 and CDR2 (germline): SQVTM, ANQGSEA. The V and J ends lost 4 bases and 1 base, in that order; junction bases with no gene match: 4. There are 14 residues in the CDR3.

The sample taken for sequencing was PBMCs or T cells enriched from blood (not recorded which). The TCR was taken from a man aged 25 to 45 who had recovered from COVID-19. The chain employs TRBV29-1 and TRBJ1-1; TRBD1 agrees at 9 bases. The CDR3 sequence is CSVGYRGQNTEAFF. Here the CDR3 DNA reads TGCAGCGTTGGCTACAGGGGGCAGAACACTGAAGCTTTCTTT. The variable domain in full, with the rest retrieved from reference TRBV29-1 and TRBJ1-1, is SAVISQKPSRDICQRGTSLTIQCQVDSQVTMMFWYRQQPGQSLTLIATANQGSEATYESGFVIDKFPISRPNLTFSTLTVSNMSPEDSSIYLCSVGYRGQNTEAFFGQGTRLTVV.